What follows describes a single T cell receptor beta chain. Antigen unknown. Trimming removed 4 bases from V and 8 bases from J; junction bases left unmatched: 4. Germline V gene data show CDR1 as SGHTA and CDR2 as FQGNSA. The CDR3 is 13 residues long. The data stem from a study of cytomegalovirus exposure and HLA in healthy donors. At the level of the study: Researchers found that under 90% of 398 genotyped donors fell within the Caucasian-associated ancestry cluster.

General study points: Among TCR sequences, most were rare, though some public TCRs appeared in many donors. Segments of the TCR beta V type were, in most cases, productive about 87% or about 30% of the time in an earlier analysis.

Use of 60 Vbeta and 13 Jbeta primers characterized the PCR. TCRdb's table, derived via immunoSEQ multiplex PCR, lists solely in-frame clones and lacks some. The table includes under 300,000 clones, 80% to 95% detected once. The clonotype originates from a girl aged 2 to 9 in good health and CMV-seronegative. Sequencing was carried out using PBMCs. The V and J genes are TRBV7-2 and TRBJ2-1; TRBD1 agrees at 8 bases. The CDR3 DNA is TGTGCCAGCAGCTACAGGGGGGACCATGAGCAGTTCTTC. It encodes CASSYRGDHEQFF.